Presented here are 20 T cell receptor beta chains from one specimen sequenced in a study of blood T cell repertoires in COVID-19. Using immunoSEQ multiplex PCR, the repertoire was profiled, and TCRdb retains in-frame clones only, with some absent. Among fewer than 140,000 clones listed, about 79% were seen once. The sequenced sample was peripheral blood. These receptors originate from a man aged 80 or over with COVID-19, enrolled during active disease.

The V gene is TRBV5-6, the J gene TRBJ1-6; possible D gene TRBD1, 6 bases. Per germline, CDR1 SGHDT and CDR2 YYEEEE. Trimming took 3 bases from V and 2 from J, leaving 12 bases between them. CDR3 size: 16 residues. The CDR3 loop reads CASSSYREPYNSPLHF. The CDR3 DNA reads as TGTGCCAGCAGCTCCTACAGGGAACCCTATAATTCACCCCTCCACTTT.

As DNA, the CDR3 is TGTGCCAGCAGAGACAGGGTGTTAAATGAGCAGTTCTTC. Its translation is CASRDRVLNEQFF. J is TRBJ2-1 and V is TRBV6-5; 7 nucleotides align to TRBD1. The CDR3 contains 13 residues. The junction had 6 bases not matched to a gene; V was cut back by 6 bases and J by 7 bases. CDR1 and CDR2 (germline): MNHEY, SVGAGI.

This clone showed up many times. This chain links TRBV27 with TRBJ2-7; 9 bases align to TRBD1. J gave up 4 bases and V 5 bases, and 15 bases lay outside the gene matches. In germline, CDR1 is MNHEY, CDR2 SMNVEV (reference sequence). The CDR3 spans 17 residues. CDR3 sequence (DNA): TGTGCCAGCAGTCCCGACAGGGGGGAGGCACTTTTGTACGAGCAGTACTTC. As protein: CASSPDRGEALLYEQYF.

J is TRBJ1-5 and V is TRBV21-1; the table's D gene call, TRBD1, was not cross checked with the DNA. TRBV21-1 is a pseudogene segment. The CDR3 runs 19 residues. The CDR3, as DNA: TGTGCCAGCAGCAAAGGAACGGACAGGGGGCGCGAAAGGGATCAGCCCCAGCATTTT. Residues: CASSKGTDRGRERDQPQHF.

The rearrangement links TRBV6-6 to TRBJ1-1; D perhaps matches TRBD1 (6 bases). The CDR3 is made up of 13 amino acids. Germline CDR1 and CDR2: MNHNY and SVGAGI (reference sequence). Trimming pared 4 bases from V and 4 bases from J, leaving 10 bases between. CDR3 sequence: CASSSTGSTEAFF. CDR3 bases: TGTGCCAGCAGTTCGACAGGTTCCACTGAAGCTTTCTTT.

The genes are TRBV7-9 and TRBJ2-2; D is unresolved. This CDR3 has 15 amino acids. V was pared by 3 bases and J by 0 bases, with 8 bases between. In germline, CDR1 is SEHNR, CDR2 FQNEAQ (reference sequence). The CDR3, as DNA: TGTGCCAGCAGCTTTGTCCATCCGAACACCGGGGAGCTGTTTTTT. It specifies CASSFVHPNTGELFF.

This clone was picked up one time. The V gene is TRBV4-1, the J gene TRBJ1-2, with TRBD1 as a possible D gene (6 bases). This CDR3 is 15 amino acids long. V shed 0 bases and J shed 4 bases, with 12 bases lying between them. Per germline, CDR1 MGHRA and CDR2 YSYEKL. CDR3 DNA sequence: TGCGCCAGCAGCCAAGAAGGGGGAGGGACCTATGGCTACACCTTC. This gives the protein CASSQEGGGTYGYTF.

The chain is built from TRBV5-4 and TRBJ2-5; 11 bases align to TRBD2. The CDR3 is 16 amino acids. Trimming at V came to 0 bases and at J to 1 base, leaving 2 bases not matched to a gene. Per germline, CDR1 SGHNT and CDR2 YYREEE (reference sequence). This chain's CDR3 is CASSLVAGGFQETQYF. The CDR3 region has the DNA TGTGCCAGCAGCTTGGTAGCGGGAGGGTTCCAAGAGACCCAGTACTTC.

This clone was recorded at least ten times. The chain uses TRBV9 and TRBJ2-1; 15 bases line up with TRBD2. Germline-derived CDR1 and CDR2 are SGDLS and YYNGEE. With V trimmed by 3 bases and J by 8 bases, 3 bases remained unmatched. The CDR3 loop spans 15 amino acids. DNA of the CDR3: TGTGCCAGCAGCGCGGGACTAGCGGGAGGCCATGAGCAGTTCTTC. As protein: CASSAGLAGGHEQFF.

This clone has more than one count but fewer than ten. The chain links TRBV18 to TRBJ2-3; D not resolved. Germline values: CDR1 KGHSH, CDR2 LQKENI. The CDR3 spans 13 residues. Trimming took 2 bases from V and 6 from J, leaving 9 bases between them. In DNA, the CDR3 is TGTGCCAGCTCACCAACAAACGGGGATACGCAGTATTTT. Translating gives CASSPTNGDTQYF.

The gene calls are TRBV7-2 and TRBJ2-5; 10 bases are shared with TRBD1. Germline CDR1 reads SGHTA; CDR2 reads FQGNSA. V gave up 3 bases and J gave up 3 bases; unmatched junction bases: 7. This CDR3 is built from 16 residues. The CDR3 region has the DNA TGTGCCAGCAGCTTTATCAGCGGGACAGGGGAAGAGACCCAGTACTTC. This translates into CASSFISGTGEETQYF.

The sample holds a few counts of this clone. This chain uses TRBV6-2 or TRBV6-3 with TRBJ2-7; 7 bases are shared with TRBD2. The trim removed 2 bases at V and 4 bases at J, leaving 8 bases unmatched. The CDR3 contains 15 residues. Germline CDR1 is MNHEY and CDR2 is SVGEGT. CDR3 sequence reads: CASSYAGRVGYEQYF. The CDR3 DNA reads TGTGCCAGCAGTTACGCGGGGAGGGTAGGGTACGAGCAGTACTTC.

The rearrangement joins TRBV2 to TRBJ1-2; D is perhaps TRBD1 (6 bases). V shed 7 bases and J shed 6 bases, with 18 bases lying between them. Germline V CDR1 and CDR2: SNHLY, FYNNEI. The CDR3 sequence is 14 residues long. The CDR3 nucleotides are TGTGCCAGCATCTTACAGGGAGATCTTAATGGCTACACCTTC. It encodes CASILQGDLNGYTF.

The V call is TRBV28, the J call TRBJ1-6, with D possibly being TRBD1 (5 bases). The germline V gene encodes CDR1 MDHEN and CDR2 SYDVKM. V dropped 6 bases and J dropped 2 bases, with 8 bases sitting between them. The CDR3 is 14 amino acids. The CDR3 bases are TGTGCCAGCAGGGGGACTGCCTATAATTCACCCCTCCACTTT. It codes for CASRGTAYNSPLHF.

The rearrangement joins TRBV27 to TRBJ2-6; 12 bases are shared with TRBD1. The V and J ends lost 4 bases and 3 bases, in that order; junction bases with no gene match: 7. This CDR3 is 18 amino acids long. Germline V gene data show CDR1 as MNHEY and CDR2 as SMNVEV (reference sequence). The CDR3 loop is CASSSPGQGAGGANVLTF. The CDR3 coding sequence is TGTGCCAGCAGTTCGCCGGGACAGGGGGCAGGTGGGGCCAACGTCCTGACTTTC.

The V gene is TRBV6-5, the J gene TRBJ1-2; 10 bases are shared with TRBD1. The CDR3 sequence is 15 residues long. Trimming took 7 bases from V and 4 from J; bases not matched to a gene: 9. Germline V CDR1 and CDR2: MNHEY, SVGAGI. CDR3 amino acids: CASTTTGGESYGYTF. The CDR3 DNA sequence: TGTGCCAGCACAACGACAGGGGGCGAGTCCTATGGCTACACCTTC.

The CDR3 nucleotides read TGCGCCAGCAGCTGGACCGGGAGGGATGAAAAACTGTTTTTT. It encodes CASSWTGRDEKLFF. This rearrangement joins TRBV5-1 to TRBJ1-4, with unresolved D. CDR1 and CDR2 (germline): SGHRS, YFSETQ. The CDR3 runs 14 residues. V was pared by 3 bases and J by 6 bases, with 12 bases between.

The rearrangement uses TRBV7-9 and TRBJ2-3; a possible D gene is TRBD2 (6 bases). Germline V gene lookup returns CDR1 SEHNR and CDR2 FQNEAQ (reference sequence). The CDR3 has 14 amino acids. V shed 5 bases and J shed 5 bases, with 14 bases lying between them. The chain's CDR3 is CASSRDSSVDTQYF. In DNA, the CDR3 is TGTGCCAGCAGCCGGGACTCCTCCGTAGATACGCAGTATTTT.

The rearrangement uses TRBV19 and TRBJ2-7; 7 nucleotides align to TRBD1. Germline assignment: CDR1 LNHDA and CDR2 SQIVND (reference sequence). The CDR3 spans 12 residues. V shed 5 bases and J 6 bases; nucleotides not matched to a gene: 4. The CDR3 region has the DNA TGTGCCAGTAGTTTACGACAGGGCGAGCAGTACTTC. Translating gives CASSLRQGEQYF.

The chain uses TRBV27 and TRBJ1-1, with 11 bases that match TRBD1. Germline V gives CDR1 MNHEY, CDR2 SMNVEV (reference sequence). V gave up 7 bases and J gave up 5 bases; unmatched junction bases: 6. The CDR3 covers 14 residues. This CDR3 reads CASTRDRGNTEAFF. CDR3 DNA: TGTGCCAGCACCCGGGACAGGGGGAATACTGAAGCTTTCTTT.